These 20 T cell receptor beta chains were all obtained from the same sample, sequenced in a study of blood T cells in healthy people across ages. Alongside a J-beta primer mix, a sample-barcoded 5' primer served in a second PCR lasting about 7 to 11 cycles. TCRdb independently ran MiXCR on the 5' RACE reads; one entry per CDR3 protein. The profile shows some 1.1 million distinct CDR3 sequences, approximately 38% of them singletons. The specimen sequenced was blood. Receptors originate from a man between 18 and 29 years old in good health.

The chain recombines TRBV5-1 with TRBJ2-1; 11 nucleotides line up with TRBD2. The CDR3 loop spans 19 amino acids. Unmatched junction bases numbered 12, after V lost 0 bases and J lost 4 bases. From germline, CDR1 is SGHRS and CDR2 YFSETQ. The CDR3 coding sequence is TGCGCCAGCAGCTTGGGAGCCCGACTAGCGGGGACTATATACAATGAGCAGTTCTTC. This gives the protein CASSLGARLAGTIYNEQFF.

The rearrangement uses TRBV27 and TRBJ1-1, with TRBD1 matching 7 bases. V was pared by 5 bases and J by 2 bases, with 5 bases of the junction left unmatched. The CDR3 totals 14 residues. CDR1 is MNHEY and CDR2 is SMNVEV in the germline V gene (reference sequence). The CDR3 DNA is TGTGCCAGCAGTCCCTGGGACAGAAACACTGAAGCTTTCTTT. Protein: CASSPWDRNTEAFF.

This clonotype was counted at least ten times. The chain links TRBV27 to TRBJ2-6; TRBD1 agrees at 7 bases. From germline, CDR1 is MNHEY and CDR2 SMNVEV (reference sequence). This CDR3 is built from 15 residues. V gave up 3 bases and J gave up 1 base; unmatched junction bases: 0. The CDR3 protein is CASSLTGSGANVLTF. In DNA, the CDR3 is TGTGCCAGCAGTTTGACAGGGTCTGGGGCCAACGTCCTGACTTTC.

This clonotype turned up a few times. The chain is built from TRBV10-3 and TRBJ1-6, with D possibly being TRBD1 (6 bases). The CDR3 has 14 residues. The V end lost 2 bases, the J end lost 5 bases, and 7 bases lay between the germline ends. Germline CDR1 ENHRY, CDR2 SYGVKD. The DNA of the CDR3 is TGTGCCATCAGTGAGGAGGGGGATAATTCACCCCTCCACTTT. It encodes CAISEEGDNSPLHF.

The sample holds a few counts of this clonotype. The rearrangement links TRBV5-1 to TRBJ2-1, with no clear D. Looked up from germline, CDR1 is SGHRS and CDR2 is YFSETQ. Trimming cost V 5 bases and J 5 bases, with 11 bases left between them. This CDR3 contains 13 residues. CDR3 residues: CASREDLDNEQFF. CDR3 nucleotides: TGCGCCAGCAGGGAAGACCTGGACAATGAGCAGTTCTTC.

This clonotype showed up just a few times. The V and J genes are TRBV24-1 and TRBJ2-1; possibly TRBD2 for D (5 bases). There are 14 residues in the CDR3. V lost 4 bases and J 6 bases, leaving 12 bases between the germline ends. Germline CDR1 and CDR2: KGHDR and SFDVKD. CDR3 DNA sequence: TGTGCCACCAGTGAGGGGATCGCGGGCAATGAGCAGTTCTTC. Its protein product is CATSEGIAGNEQFF.

This clonotype turned up a few times. The V gene is TRBV4-2, the J gene TRBJ1-2; D not resolved. V lost 0 bases and J lost 0, with 8 bases in between. This CDR3 spans 15 amino acids. Germline V gives CDR1 LGHNA, CDR2 YNFKEQ. As DNA, the CDR3 is TGTGCCAGCAGCCAAGATCCCATGGCTAACTATGGCTACACCTTC. Translating it yields CASSQDPMANYGYTF.

The V and J genes are TRBV5-6 and TRBJ1-2, with 12 bases aligning to TRBD1. This CDR3 has 20 residues. Per germline, CDR1 SGHDT and CDR2 YYEEEE. Losses at the gene ends were 3 bases for V and 2 bases for J; bases not matched to a gene: 17. Here the CDR3 DNA reads TGTGCCAGCAGCTCTTTACGGACCGGGACAGGGGGCTATTTGAACTATGGCTACACCTTC. Translating gives CASSSLRTGTGGYLNYGYTF.

This clonotype has a count of ten or more. The V gene is TRBV20-1, the J gene TRBJ2-3; TRBD2 aligns across 9 bases. Germline loops: CDR1 DFQATT, CDR2 SNEGSKA (reference sequence). After removal of 0 bases from V and 3 bases from J, the junction contained 7 bases not matched to a gene. The CDR3 loop spans 16 amino acids. The DNA of the CDR3 is TGCAGTGCTAGAGATCAGCAGCGGGGGGATACAGATACGCAGTATTTT. It specifies CSARDQQRGDTDTQYF.

This clonotype has at least ten counts. This rearrangement joins TRBV4-3 to TRBJ1-3, with a tentative D call TRBD1 (5 bases). With 0 bases removed from V and 0 bases from J, the gap between germline ends came to 18 bases. The CDR3 consists of 19 residues. From germline, CDR1 is LGHNA and CDR2 YSLEER. The CDR3 here is CASSQDWDSGINSGNTIYF. In DNA, the CDR3 is TGCGCCAGCAGCCAAGATTGGGACTCTGGAATCAACTCTGGAAACACCATATATTTT.

Only a few counts were recorded for this clonotype. The rearrangement joins TRBV6-2 or TRBV6-3 to TRBJ2-2, with 8 bases matching TRBD1. Trimming took 5 bases from V and 6 from J; bases not matched to a gene: 8. Per the germline V gene, CDR1 is MNHEY and CDR2 is SVGEGT. This CDR3 has 15 amino acids. This CDR3 is CASSPGQEYSGELFF. The CDR3 DNA follows: TGTGCCAGCAGTCCGGGACAGGAATATTCCGGGGAGCTGTTTTTT.

The chain combines TRBV6-6 with TRBJ2-5, with 7 bases fitting TRBD1. Losses at the gene ends were 6 bases for V and 11 bases for J; bases not matched to a gene: 18. CDR3 length: 15 amino acids. Germline CDR1 reads MNHNY; CDR2 reads SVGAGI (reference sequence). The CDR3 protein is CASSKTGMAYNEQYF. The DNA of the CDR3 is TGTGCCAGCAGCAAGACAGGGATGGCCTACAATGAGCAGTACTTC.

The chain joins TRBV20-1 to TRBJ1-1, with D possibly being TRBD1 (6 bases). Germline V gives CDR1 DFQATT, CDR2 SNEGSKA (reference sequence). Trimming cost V 4 bases and J 0 bases, with 27 bases left between them. The CDR3 is made up of 19 amino acids. The DNA of the CDR3 is TGCAGTGCTATGCCCCGGGACACTCAAAAAGGGGATATGAACACTGAAGCTTTCTTT. Translating it yields CSAMPRDTQKGDMNTEAFF.

The rearrangement joins TRBV5-6 to TRBJ2-5; a weak D match, TRBD1 (5 bases). Germline lookup yields CDR1 SGHDT and CDR2 YYEEEE. Deletions cut 1 base from V and 0 bases from J, with 16 bases between. The CDR3 contains 17 residues. The CDR3 reads CASSLMYMGPYQETQYF. Here the CDR3 DNA reads TGTGCCAGCAGCTTGATGTATATGGGGCCCTACCAAGAGACCCAGTACTTC.

The chain combines TRBV5-1 with TRBJ2-5; either TRBD1 or TRBD2 may fit D (5 bases each). Germline CDR1 is SGHRS and CDR2 is YFSETQ. V was trimmed by 0 bases and J by 11 bases, leaving 23 bases between them. This CDR3 region has 16 residues. This CDR3 reads CASSLVSGAQGNEQYF. The CDR3 DNA follows: TGCGCCAGCAGCTTGGTTTCCGGGGCGCAGGGCAATGAGCAGTACTTC.

This clonotype has a handful of counts. The chain uses TRBV20-1 and TRBJ2-2; D unresolved. The germline V gene encodes CDR1 DFQATT and CDR2 SNEGSKA (reference sequence). This CDR3 spans 14 amino acids. Trimming pared 6 bases from V and 0 bases from J, leaving 11 bases between. DNA of the CDR3: TGCAGTGCAATGCCCAGGACGAACACCGGGGAGCTGTTTTTT. Translated: CSAMPRTNTGELFF.

CDR3 sequence (DNA): TGTGCCAGCAGCGCAACCTACCGACTAGCGGGGGGGCCAAAAGAGACCCAGTACTTC. The encoded protein is CASSATYRLAGGPKETQYF. V and J are TRBV9 and TRBJ2-5; 14 bases align to TRBD2. Trimming removed 3 bases from V and 3 bases from J; junction bases left unmatched: 13. Germline V gene sequence: CDR1 SGDLS, CDR2 YYNGEE. The CDR3 consists of 19 residues.

This clonotype was seen only a few times. The CDR3 is CASSLVSADRVGGYTF. CDR3 nucleotide sequence: TGTGCCAGCAGCTTAGTTTCTGCGGACAGGGTTGGGGGCTACACCTTC. This chain links TRBV7-2 with TRBJ1-2, with 8 bases that match TRBD1. With V trimmed by 1 base and J by 8 bases, 12 bases remained unmatched. Germline CDR1 SGHTA, CDR2 FQGNSA. The CDR3 contains 16 residues.

The chain carries TRBV4-1 and TRBJ1-3; D unresolved. Trimming shortened V by 0 bases and J by 0 bases, and 9 bases separated the two germline ends. Per germline, CDR1 MGHRA and CDR2 YSYEKL. The CDR3 consists of 16 residues. The CDR3 loop reads CASSQEELNSGNTIYF. In DNA, the CDR3 is TGCGCCAGCAGCCAAGAGGAGTTGAACTCTGGAAACACCATATATTTT.

This clonotype was counted only a few times. V is TRBV7-9 and J is TRBJ1-6; D perhaps matches TRBD1 (6 bases). The CDR3 extends over 14 amino acids. Germline assignment: CDR1 SEHNR and CDR2 FQNEAQ (reference sequence). V shed 4 bases and J shed 7 bases, with 11 bases lying between them. DNA of the CDR3: TGTGCCAGCAGCTCGGACAGAAGAAATTCACCCCTCCACTTT. Translation: CASSSDRRNSPLHF.